This TCR beta chain was identified during a study of shared clonotypes between healthy human individuals. Some clones are missing from TCRdb's copy, which holds only in-frame ones; the method was immunoSEQ multiplex PCR. The sample records 1.5 million to 1.9 million clones, under 99% being singletons. The study, taken as a whole, reports: Since donors were few, the genetic and exposure-history diversity represented was limited.

In the case of this clone: Its antigen is currently unknown.

The CDR3 runs 18 residues. Sequencing input: naive CD4+ T cells sorted from blood. Subset: CD45RA+ positively selected. The chain carries TRBV21-1 and TRBJ2-7; TRBD2, as called in the table, went unchecked against the DNA. TRBV21-1 is given as a pseudogene. This sequence originates from a man under 40 in good health. The DNA for the CDR3 is TGTGCCAGCAGCAAAGCGGGACTAGCGGGAGCGGGATCCTACGAGCAGTACTTC. This codes for CASSKAGLAGAGSYEQYF.